This T cell receptor beta chain was captured by sequencing in a study of blood T cell repertoires in COVID-19. Study details: COVID-19 samples, acute and convalescent, were from the United States, Italy and Spain.

Enrolled through a virtual design, the participants were between roughly 18 and 95 years of age and came from 24 US areas. The CDR3 is made up of 15 amino acids. Deletions cut 5 bases from V and 1 base from J, with 13 bases between. Germline V lookup: CDR1 LNHNV, CDR2 YYDKDF (reference sequence). Using immunoSEQ multiplex PCR, the repertoire was profiled, and TCRdb retains in-frame clones only, with some absent. The table has 300,000 to 350,000 clones, around nine tenths seen once. What was sequenced was PBMCs or T cells enriched from blood (not recorded which). The clonotype originates from a woman under 40 who had been exposed to COVID-19. This chain joins TRBV15 and TRBJ2-3, with D perhaps TRBD2 (5 bases). CDR3 DNA sequence: TGTGCCACCAGCCCCGAGAAGGAGGGCACAGATACGCAGTATTTT. It yields the protein CATSPEKEGTDTQYF.